This T cell receptor (beta chain) derives from a study of control samples from healthy donors and cancer patients. The CDR3 loop spans 13 amino acids. The V and J ends lost 4 bases and 10 bases respectively, with 14 bases between them. Germline CDR1 reads SNHLY; CDR2 reads FYNNEI. Assay: immunoSEQ multiplex PCR; the TCRdb copy retains only in-frame clones and omits some. The data show approximately 70,000 clones, 83% seen once. The TCR was taken from a man aged 55-75 years in good health. Source material: blood. This rearrangement joins TRBV2 to TRBJ2-1; D gene uncertain. The DNA for the CDR3 is TGTGCCAGCAGTGCCGGGCCACAAGGAGAGCAGTTCTTC. It codes for CASSAGPQGEQFF.